This TCR beta chain was sequenced for a study of vaccination effects on CD4 cells after COVID-19. Study-level findings and limits: Early post-infection timepoints were missing from the study, which also had few convalescent patients. Healthy vaccinees had only 1 of 255 vaccine-induced clones cross-react with common cold coronaviruses. Late post-vaccination samples showed marked contraction of infection- and vaccine-induced clones.

This clone was seen just once. Its antigen is still unknown. Subsequent to a culture period of under 11 days, CD4+ T cells were isolated. BNT162b2 vaccine or mRNA-1273 vaccine was given to participants in two doses. Researchers swapped half the medium for IL-2 medium on both days 3 and 7. Profiled with immunoSEQ multiplex PCR; TCRdb holds only in-frame clones, not every one. Seen here are about 73,000 clones, around 67% observed once, and the top ten hold roughly 2.1%. Per the germline V gene, CDR1 is KGHSH and CDR2 is LQKENI. This CDR3 is 15 amino acids long. Trimming left V 2 bases short and J 2 bases short, with 10 bases between.

The receptor comes from a human donor who received a COVID-19 vaccine. V gene TRBV18 combines with J gene TRBJ2-1; D remains ambiguous. Sequenced here: CD4+ T cells from PBMCs cultured without peptide, sampled after COVID-19 vaccination. The CDR3 coding sequence is TGTGCCAGCTCACCAATGGCACAGACCTACAATGAGCAGTTCTTC. Translation gives CASSPMAQTYNEQFF.